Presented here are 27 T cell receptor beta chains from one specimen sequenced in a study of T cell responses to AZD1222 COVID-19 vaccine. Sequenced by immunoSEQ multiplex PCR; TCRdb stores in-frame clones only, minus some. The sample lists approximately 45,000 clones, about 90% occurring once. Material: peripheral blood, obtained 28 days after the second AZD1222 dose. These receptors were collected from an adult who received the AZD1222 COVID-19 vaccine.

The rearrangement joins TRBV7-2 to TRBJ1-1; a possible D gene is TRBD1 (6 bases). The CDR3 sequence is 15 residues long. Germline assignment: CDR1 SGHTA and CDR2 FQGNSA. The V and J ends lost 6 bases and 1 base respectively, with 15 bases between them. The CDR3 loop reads CASRYRGGENTEAFF. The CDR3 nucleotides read TGTGCCAGCAGGTATAGGGGGGGAGAGAACACTGAAGCTTTCTTT.

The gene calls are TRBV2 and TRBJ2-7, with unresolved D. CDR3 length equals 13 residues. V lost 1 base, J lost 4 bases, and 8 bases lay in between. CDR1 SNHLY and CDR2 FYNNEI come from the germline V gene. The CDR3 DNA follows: TGTGCCAGCAGTGAAGAGAGGAGTTACGAGCAGTACTTC. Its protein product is CASSEERSYEQYF.

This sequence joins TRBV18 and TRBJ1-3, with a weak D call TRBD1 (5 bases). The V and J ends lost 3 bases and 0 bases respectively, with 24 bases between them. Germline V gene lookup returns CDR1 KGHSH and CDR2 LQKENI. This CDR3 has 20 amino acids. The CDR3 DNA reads TGTGCCAGCTCACCGAGGTTCCTAATACCGGGACGGAACTCTGGAAACACCATATATTTT. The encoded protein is CASSPRFLIPGRNSGNTIYF.

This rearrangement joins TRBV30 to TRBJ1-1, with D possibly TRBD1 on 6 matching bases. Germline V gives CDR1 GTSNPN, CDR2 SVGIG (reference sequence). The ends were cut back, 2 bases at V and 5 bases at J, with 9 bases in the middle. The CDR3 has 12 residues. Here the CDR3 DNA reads TGTGCCTGGAGTCTACAGGGTACTGAAGCTTTCTTT. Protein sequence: CAWSLQGTEAFF.

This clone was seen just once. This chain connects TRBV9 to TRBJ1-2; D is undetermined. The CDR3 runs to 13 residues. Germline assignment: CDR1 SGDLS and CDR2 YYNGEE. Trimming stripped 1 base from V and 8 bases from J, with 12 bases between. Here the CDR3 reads CASSVQSAQGYTF. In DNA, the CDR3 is TGTGCCAGCAGCGTACAGTCCGCCCAAGGCTACACCTTC.

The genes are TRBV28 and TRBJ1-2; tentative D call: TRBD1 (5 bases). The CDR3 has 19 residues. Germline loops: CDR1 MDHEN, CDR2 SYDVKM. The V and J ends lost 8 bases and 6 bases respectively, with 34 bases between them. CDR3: CASLSTVGRQRDGPDGYTF. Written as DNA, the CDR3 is TGTGCCAGCCTGTCCACCGTGGGCAGGCAAAGGGACGGTCCTGATGGCTACACCTTC.

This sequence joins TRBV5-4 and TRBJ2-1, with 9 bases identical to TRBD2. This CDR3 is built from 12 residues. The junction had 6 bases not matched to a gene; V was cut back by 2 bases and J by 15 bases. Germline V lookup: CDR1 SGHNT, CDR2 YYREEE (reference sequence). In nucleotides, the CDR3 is TGTGCCAGCAGCTTTTCGAGCGGGAGGTGGTTCTTC. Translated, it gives CASSFSSGRWFF.

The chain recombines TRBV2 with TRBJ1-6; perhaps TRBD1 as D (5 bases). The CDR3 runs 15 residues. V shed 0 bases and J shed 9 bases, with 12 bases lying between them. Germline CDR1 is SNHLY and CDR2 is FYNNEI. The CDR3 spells CASSEAGGVGSPLHF. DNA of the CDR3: TGTGCCAGCAGTGAAGCGGGGGGTGTCGGTTCACCCCTCCACTTT.

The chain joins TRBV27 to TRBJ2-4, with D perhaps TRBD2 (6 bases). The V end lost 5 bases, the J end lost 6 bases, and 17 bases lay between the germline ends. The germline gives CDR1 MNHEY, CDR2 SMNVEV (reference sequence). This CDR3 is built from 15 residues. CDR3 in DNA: TGTGCCAGCAGTGGATTAGCGGTTGCGGGAAACATTCAGTACTTC. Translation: CASSGLAVAGNIQYF.

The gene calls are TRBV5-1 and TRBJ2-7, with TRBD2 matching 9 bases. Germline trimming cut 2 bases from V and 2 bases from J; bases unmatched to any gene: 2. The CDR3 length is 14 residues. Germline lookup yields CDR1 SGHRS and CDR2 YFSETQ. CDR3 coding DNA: TGCGCCAGCAGCTTCTCTAGCGGGGCCTACGAGCAGTACTTC. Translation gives CASSFSSGAYEQYF.

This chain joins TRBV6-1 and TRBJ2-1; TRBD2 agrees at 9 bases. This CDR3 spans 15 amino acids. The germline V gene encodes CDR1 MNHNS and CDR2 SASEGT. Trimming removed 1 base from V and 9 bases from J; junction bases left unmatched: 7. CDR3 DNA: TGTGCCAGCAGTGAAGTAGCGGGAGTTTTCGGTGAGCAGTTCTTC. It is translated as CASSEVAGVFGEQFF.

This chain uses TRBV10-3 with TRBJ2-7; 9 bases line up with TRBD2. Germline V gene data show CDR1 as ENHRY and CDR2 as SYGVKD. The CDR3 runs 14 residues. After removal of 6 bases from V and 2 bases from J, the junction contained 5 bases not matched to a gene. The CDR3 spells CAIRRSGGTYEQYF. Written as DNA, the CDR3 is TGTGCCATCAGACGTAGCGGGGGTACCTACGAGCAGTACTTC.

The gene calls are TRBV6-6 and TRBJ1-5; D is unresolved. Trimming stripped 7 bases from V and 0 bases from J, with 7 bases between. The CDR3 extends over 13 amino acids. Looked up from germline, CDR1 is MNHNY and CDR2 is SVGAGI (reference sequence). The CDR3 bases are TGTGCCAGCACCCCTTATAGCAATCAGCCCCAGCATTTT. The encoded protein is CASTPYSNQPQHF.

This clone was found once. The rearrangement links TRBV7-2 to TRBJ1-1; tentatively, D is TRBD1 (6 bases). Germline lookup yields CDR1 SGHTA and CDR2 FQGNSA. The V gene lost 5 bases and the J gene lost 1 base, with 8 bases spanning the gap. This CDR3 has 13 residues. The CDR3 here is CASSQDRNTEAFF. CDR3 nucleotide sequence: TGTGCCAGCAGCCAGGACAGGAACACTGAAGCTTTCTTT.

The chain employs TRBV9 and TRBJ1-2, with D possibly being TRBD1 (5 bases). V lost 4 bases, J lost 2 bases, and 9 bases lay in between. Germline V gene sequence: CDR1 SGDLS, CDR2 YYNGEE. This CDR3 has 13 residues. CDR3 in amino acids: CASSRGGNYGYTF. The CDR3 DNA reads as TGTGCCAGCAGCCGCGGGGGAAACTATGGCTACACCTTC.

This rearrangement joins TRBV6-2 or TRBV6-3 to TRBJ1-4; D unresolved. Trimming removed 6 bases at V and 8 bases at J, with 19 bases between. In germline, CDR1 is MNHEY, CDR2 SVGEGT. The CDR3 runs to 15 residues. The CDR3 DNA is TGTGCCAGCAGCCAAGACGGGCGGTCTTACGAAAAACTGTTTTTT. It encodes CASSQDGRSYEKLFF.

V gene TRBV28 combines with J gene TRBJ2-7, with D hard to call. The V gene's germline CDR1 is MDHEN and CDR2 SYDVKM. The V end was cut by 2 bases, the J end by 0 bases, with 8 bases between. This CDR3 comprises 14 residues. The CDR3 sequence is CASSLGDRSYEQYF. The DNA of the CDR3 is TGTGCCAGCAGTTTAGGAGACCGCTCCTACGAGCAGTACTTC.

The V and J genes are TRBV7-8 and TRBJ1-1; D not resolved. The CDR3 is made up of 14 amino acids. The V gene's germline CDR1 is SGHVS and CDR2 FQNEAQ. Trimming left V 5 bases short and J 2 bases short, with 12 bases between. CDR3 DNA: TGTGCCAGCAGCCCCCAAGACAAAAACACTGAAGCTTTCTTT. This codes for CASSPQDKNTEAFF.

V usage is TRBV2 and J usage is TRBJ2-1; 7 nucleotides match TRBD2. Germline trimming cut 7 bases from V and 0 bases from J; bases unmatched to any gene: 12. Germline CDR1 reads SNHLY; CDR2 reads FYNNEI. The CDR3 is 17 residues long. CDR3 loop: CASNLPLAVPSYNEQFF. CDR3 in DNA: TGTGCCAGCAACCTCCCCCTAGCGGTCCCCTCCTACAATGAGCAGTTCTTC.

The CDR3 loop is CASSHRGKGQPQHF. The CDR3 DNA reads as TGTGCCAGCAGCCACAGGGGAAAGGGTCAGCCCCAGCATTTT. The chain is built from TRBV6-2 or TRBV6-3 and TRBJ1-5; 7 positions agree with TRBD1. The V segment lost 6 bases and the J segment 6 bases; nucleotides outside the gene matches: 8. The length of the CDR3 is 14 residues. Germline V lookup: CDR1 MNHEY, CDR2 SVGEGT.

CDR3 nucleotide sequence: TGTGCCAGCAGCTTAGCGGGAAGAGTTACCGCTTTCTTT. Translated, it gives CASSLAGRVTAFF. The chain is built from TRBV7-9 and TRBJ1-1, with D unclear. This CDR3 has 13 residues. CDR1 and CDR2 (germline): SEHNR, FQNEAQ (reference sequence). Trimming cost V 0 bases and J 11 bases, with 13 bases left between them.

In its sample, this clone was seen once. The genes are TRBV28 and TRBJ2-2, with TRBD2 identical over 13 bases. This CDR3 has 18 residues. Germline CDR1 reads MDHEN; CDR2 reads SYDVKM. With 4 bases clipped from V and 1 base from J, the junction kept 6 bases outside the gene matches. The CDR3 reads CASSYTSGRVVNTGELFF. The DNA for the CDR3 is TGTGCCAGCAGTTATACTAGCGGGAGGGTGGTGAACACCGGGGAGCTGTTTTTT.

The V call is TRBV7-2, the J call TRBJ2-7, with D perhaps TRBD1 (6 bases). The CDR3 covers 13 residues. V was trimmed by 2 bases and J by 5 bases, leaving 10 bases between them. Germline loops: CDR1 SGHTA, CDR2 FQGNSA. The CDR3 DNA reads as TGTGCCAGCAGCTTACAGGGGTTCGACGAGCAGTACTTC. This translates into CASSLQGFDEQYF.

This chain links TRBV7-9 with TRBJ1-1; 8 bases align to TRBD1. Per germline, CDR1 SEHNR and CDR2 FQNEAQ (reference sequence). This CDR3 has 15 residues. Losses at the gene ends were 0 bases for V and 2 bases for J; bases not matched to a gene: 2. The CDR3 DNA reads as TGTGCCAGCAGCTTAGCGGACAGGGCTAACACTGAAGCTTTCTTT. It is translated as CASSLADRANTEAFF.

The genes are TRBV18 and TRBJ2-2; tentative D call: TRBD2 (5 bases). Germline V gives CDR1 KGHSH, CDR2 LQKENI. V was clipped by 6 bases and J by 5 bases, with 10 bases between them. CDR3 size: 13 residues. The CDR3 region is CASSQSGTGELFF. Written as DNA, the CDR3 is TGTGCCAGCTCCCAAAGCGGTACCGGGGAGCTGTTTTTT.

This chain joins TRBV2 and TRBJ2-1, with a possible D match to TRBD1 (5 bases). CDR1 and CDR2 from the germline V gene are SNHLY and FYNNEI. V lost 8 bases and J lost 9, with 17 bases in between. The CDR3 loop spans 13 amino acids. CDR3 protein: CASLWPAQGEQFF. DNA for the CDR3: TGTGCCAGCTTGTGGCCCGCCCAGGGTGAGCAGTTCTTC.

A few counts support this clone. CDR3 sequence reads: CASSPPLARGYEQYF. CDR3 nucleotides: TGCGCCAGCAGCCCCCCTCTGGCCCGCGGCTACGAGCAGTACTTC. The rearrangement uses TRBV5-1 and TRBJ2-7; no definite D call. The V end lost 4 bases, the J end lost 3 bases, and 17 bases lay between the germline ends. Germline V gene lookup returns CDR1 SGHRS and CDR2 YFSETQ. This CDR3 has 15 residues.